Shown below are 21 T cell receptor beta chains from a single sample sequenced in a study of cytomegalovirus exposure and HLA in healthy donors. Vbeta (60) and Jbeta (13) primers were used in the PCR. This table comes from immunoSEQ multiplex PCR, and its TCRdb copy is limited to in-frame clones, with some not included. The data show approximately 150,000 clones, with roughly 82% seen just once and around 6.1% held by the top ten. Sequenced: PBMCs. Receptor source: a man under 40 in good health and CMV-seropositive.

This clone was found a few times. The same CDR3 also results from other DNA sequences found in this sample. This chain uses TRBV27 with TRBJ2-7, with D perhaps TRBD1 (5 bases). The CDR3 is made up of 13 amino acids. CDR1 MNHEY and CDR2 SMNVEV come from the germline V gene (reference sequence). Trimming removed 5 bases from V and 3 bases from J, with 11 bases in between. The CDR3 sequence: CASSLRQYYEQYF. The DNA for the CDR3 is TGTGCCAGCAGTCTCCGACAGTACTACGAGCAGTACTTC.

The genes are TRBV7-9 and TRBJ1-4; 7 nucleotides align to TRBD1. Germline V gene lookup returns CDR1 SEHNR and CDR2 FQNEAQ (reference sequence). V gave up 5 bases and J gave up 4 bases; unmatched junction bases: 4. CDR3 size: 14 residues. CDR3 in amino acids: CASSRQGINEKLFF. CDR3 DNA sequence: TGTGCCAGCAGCCGACAGGGTATTAATGAAAAACTGTTTTTT.

The chain links TRBV18 to TRBJ2-7, with D tentatively TRBD1 (5 bases). Trimming took 6 bases from V and 4 from J, leaving 13 bases between them. From germline, CDR1 is KGHSH and CDR2 LQKENI. This CDR3 region has 13 residues. The CDR3 sequence is CASSPTGVYEQYF. CDR3 sequence (DNA): TGTGCCAGCTCCCCAACAGGTGTATACGAGCAGTACTTC.

V gene TRBV7-6 combines with J gene TRBJ2-3; TRBD2 matches at 8 bases. Unmatched junction bases numbered 1, after V lost 0 bases and J lost 5 bases. The germline gives CDR1 SGHVS, CDR2 FNYEAQ. The CDR3 runs 14 residues. This CDR3 is CASSLASGGDTQYF. The CDR3 bases are TGTGCCAGCAGCTTAGCCAGCGGGGGAGATACGCAGTATTTT.

This chain connects TRBV29-1 to TRBJ1-1, with TRBD1 identical over 7 bases. The germline V gene encodes CDR1 SQVTM and CDR2 ANQGSEA. The CDR3 has 11 amino acids. V shed 7 bases, J shed 7 bases, and the junction held 6 bases outside the gene matches. The CDR3 sequence: CSAGTASEAFF. CDR3 DNA sequence: TGCAGCGCTGGGACAGCAAGTGAAGCTTTCTTT.

The chain links TRBV5-1 to TRBJ2-3; D is perhaps TRBD2 (7 bases). Trimming pared 0 bases from V and 5 bases from J, leaving 19 bases between. This CDR3 is built from 17 residues. Germline-derived CDR1 and CDR2 are SGHRS and YFSETQ. The DNA for the CDR3 is TGCGCCAGCAGCTTGGATCCCGGGGGGCTGCATGGAGATACGCAGTATTTT. Its translation is CASSLDPGGLHGDTQYF.

This clone was detected once. The chain is built from TRBV30 and TRBJ2-3, with D maybe TRBD2 (6 bases). Trimming left V 5 bases short and J 2 bases short, with 17 bases between. CDR1 is GTSNPN, CDR2 SVGIG, per germline (reference sequence). CDR3 length equals 15 residues. The CDR3 sequence is CAWQGDFRITDTQYF. For the CDR3, the DNA is TGTGCCTGGCAAGGGGACTTTCGAATCACAGATACGCAGTATTTT.

Comment on this clone: Compared with germline, one end of the junction differs, possibly owing to a read error. The chain combines TRBV7-9 with TRBJ2-7; 9 nucleotides agree with TRBD1. This CDR3 has 14 amino acids. Germline V gives CDR1 SEHNR, CDR2 FQNEAQ (reference sequence). For the CDR3, the DNA is TGTTCCAGCAGCCCCTGGGACAGGGTCTACGAGCAGTACTTC. It specifies CSSSPWDRVYEQYF.

J is TRBJ1-5 and V is TRBV28; D is perhaps TRBD1 (6 bases). Germline assignment: CDR1 MDHEN and CDR2 SYDVKM. Trimming cost V 10 bases and J 2 bases, with 15 bases left between them. The CDR3 extends over 14 amino acids. For the CDR3, the DNA is TGTGCCACTACAATAGGGGGGGGCAATCAGCCCCAGCATTTT. Translated: CATTIGGGNQPQHF.

This chain joins TRBV5-1 and TRBJ2-4; TRBD2 agrees at 8 bases. The V segment lost 4 bases and the J segment 6 bases; nucleotides outside the gene matches: 15. The CDR3 consists of 17 residues. Germline values: CDR1 SGHRS, CDR2 YFSETQ. CDR3 protein: CASSLGLVSGIGNIQYF. The CDR3 DNA is TGCGCCAGCAGCCTGGGTCTTGTTAGCGGGATAGGAAACATTCAGTACTTC.

The chain links TRBV7-2 to TRBJ1-1; TRBD1 matches at 7 bases. The J segment lost 8 bases and the V segment lost 4 bases, leaving 7 bases of the junction unmatched. The CDR3 length is 13 residues. Germline values: CDR1 SGHTA, CDR2 FQGNSA. CDR3 sequence (DNA): TGTGCCAGCAGCTCTGACAGGGCCCCCGAAGCTTTCTTT. Translation: CASSSDRAPEAFF.

The chain has TRBV25-1 and TRBJ2-7; TRBD1 aligns across 7 bases. Unmatched junction bases numbered 4, after V lost 3 bases and J lost 2 bases. CDR1 and CDR2 (germline): MGHDK, SYGVNS. The CDR3 length is 14 residues. The CDR3 reads CASSETGPPYEQYF. Written as DNA, the CDR3 is TGTGCCAGCAGTGAGACAGGGCCACCCTACGAGCAGTACTTC.

A few counts support this clone. The rearrangement links TRBV6-5 to TRBJ1-1; no reliable D call. Deletions cut 6 bases from V and 3 bases from J, with 11 bases between. The CDR3 sequence is 13 residues long. Germline V gene lookup returns CDR1 MNHEY and CDR2 SVGAGI. The CDR3, as DNA: TGTGCCAGCAGAGACTGGAGGGACACTGAAGCTTTCTTT. This sequence encodes CASRDWRDTEAFF.

J is TRBJ2-1 and V is TRBV6-4; maybe TRBD2 (5 bases). CDR1 and CDR2 (germline): MRHNA, SNTAGT. Trimming cost V 0 bases and J 6 bases, with 9 bases left between them. The CDR3 has 14 amino acids. CDR3 region: CASSDSASFNEQFF. The CDR3 region has the DNA TGTGCCAGCAGTGACTCGGCTAGCTTCAATGAGCAGTTCTTC.

This sequence joins TRBV14 and TRBJ2-1; 12 positions match TRBD2. The length of the CDR3 is 16 residues. CDR1 and CDR2 from the germline V gene are SGHDN and FVKESK. Trimming took 0 bases from V and 5 from J; bases not matched to a gene: 2. The chain's CDR3 is CASSQDRLAGDNEQFF. The CDR3 DNA is TGTGCCAGCAGCCAAGATCGACTAGCGGGAGACAATGAGCAGTTCTTC.

As DNA, the CDR3 is TGTGCCAGCAGCCCCCGGGTCCACAATGAGCAGTTCTTC. Its translation: CASSPRVHNEQFF. The chain combines TRBV5-4 with TRBJ2-1; D is uncertain. The CDR3 is 13 residues long. Germline values: CDR1 SGHNT, CDR2 YYREEE (reference sequence). Trimming shortened V by 4 bases and J by 5 bases, and 10 bases separated the two germline ends.

This clone was detected only a few times. The chain joins TRBV29-1 to TRBJ2-5; 8 positions agree with TRBD2. V gave up 6 bases and J gave up 5 bases; unmatched junction bases: 8. Germline lookup yields CDR1 SQVTM and CDR2 ANQGSEA. The CDR3 loop spans 13 amino acids. CDR3 in amino acids: CSVRAGVGETQYF. In DNA form, the CDR3 reads TGCAGCGTGAGAGCGGGAGTTGGGGAGACCCAGTACTTC.

CDR3 in DNA: TGTGCCAGCAGTTACTCCGGGGGGCATAATTCACCCCTCCACTTT. This translates into CASSYSGGHNSPLHF. V and J are TRBV6-5 and TRBJ1-6, with D possibly matching TRBD1 (6 bases). Trimming stripped 0 bases from V and 5 bases from J, with 8 bases between. Germline V CDR1 and CDR2: MNHEY, SVGAGI. This CDR3 region has 15 residues.

This chain joins TRBV29-1 and TRBJ2-1; tentative D call: TRBD2 (6 bases). Trimming shortened V by 3 bases and J by 8 bases, and 17 bases separated the two germline ends. The CDR3 has 14 amino acids. Germline CDR1 and CDR2: SQVTM and ANQGSEA. CDR3 residues: CSVDGVAELYEQFF. CDR3 nucleotide sequence: TGCAGCGTTGACGGAGTAGCGGAATTGTATGAGCAGTTCTTC.

The J gene is TRBJ1-4, the V gene TRBV4-1; TRBD1 agrees at 7 bases. There are 14 residues in the CDR3. With V trimmed by 2 bases and J by 8 bases, 5 bases remained unmatched. Germline lookup yields CDR1 MGHRA and CDR2 YSYEKL. CDR3 residues: CASSQTGVKEKLFF. The CDR3 DNA reads as TGCGCCAGCAGCCAAACAGGGGTGAAGGAAAAACTGTTTTTT.

The genes are TRBV7-2 and TRBJ1-2; 8 bases line up with TRBD1. Looked up from germline, CDR1 is SGHTA and CDR2 is FQGNSA. The V segment lost 5 bases and the J segment 7 bases; nucleotides outside the gene matches: 6. CDR3 length: 13 residues. CDR3 in DNA: TGTGCCAGCAGCGCTGGACAGGGCCTTGGCTACACCTTC. This codes for CASSAGQGLGYTF.